This T cell receptor beta chain comes out of a study of radiation and T cells in renal cell carcinoma (TCRdb year 2020). Regarding the complete study: In total, approximately 51 samples, comprising roughly 25 tumors and roughly 27 peripheral blood samples, were subjected to TCR beta sequencing. A total of approximately 3,800,000 unique CDR3 nucleotide sequences, encoding 2.5 million to 3 million unique CDR3 amino acid sequences, were found across all 50 or so samples. The last blood draw occurred 4 weeks after radiation, at the same time as nephrectomy.

In the paper's terms, the time point label means: blood 4 weeks post-SBRT, at nephrectomy. Interpreted using the paper, the treatment or condition label stands for: 15 Gy SBRT to primary tumor, nephrectomy 4 weeks later. The samples were obtained from a clinical trial, where primary renal cell carcinomas were treated with 15 Gy stereotactic body radiation therapy and then removed by nephrectomy 4 weeks afterward. To track tumor-enriched clonotypes, serial peripheral blood was sampled from radiation-treated patients at baseline and at 2 weeks and 4 weeks after SBRT. Renal cell carcinoma with clear cell pathology was present in all patients. Genomic DNA for TCR sequencing was prepared using the QIAamp DNA Blood Mini Kit (Qiagen). Samples were included in the analyses only if all quality control checks were passed. Via the germline V gene, CDR1 is MGHRA and CDR2 YSYEKL. There are 14 amino acids in the CDR3, from cysteine to phenylalanine inclusive. Of the read, only the CDR3 DNA is kept; its 42 bases are in frame from base 1.

This clone has a handful of counts. Its target antigen remains unknown. One end of the junction varies from germline; a read error may be responsible. Following the manufacturer's recommendations, the immunoSEQ kit was used to generate TCR beta libraries from genomic DNA. To prepare libraries, a first multiplex PCR with proprietary primers was run, followed by a second PCR that added unique barcodes, and a bead cleanup was done after each round. Each sample batch included a kit-provided positive control reaction and a negative control reaction. The final libraries were assessed on an Agilent 4200 TapeStation D1000 ScreenTape, pooled by volume, and quantified by qPCR. An Illumina NextSeq500 fitted with a MidOutput 150-cycle cartridge performed the sequencing, running 156 Read1 cycles and 15 Index1 cycles with the kit's custom primers. The pooled library was loaded at approximately 0.95 pM with approximately 20% PhiX control spiked in. The study's processing was this. The vendor-processed data were analyzed in R, and a clonotype was defined as all T cells that share the same CDR3 nucleotide sequence. For clone abundance analyses, frequencies were normalized to the 10,000 most abundant clones in each sample. Before analysis, public T cell clones were removed, and these numbered fewer than five per sample on average. Tumor-enriched clonotypes and baseline blood-enriched clonotypes were defined as those with an abundance difference of at least 32-fold between compartments. Clonotypes expanded or contracted between blood time points were identified with a beta-binomial differential abundance model. The Baroni-Urbani and Buser coefficient was used to measure tumor-blood repertoire similarity, and groups were compared with two-tailed Wilcoxon tests in R. TCRdb's version of the immuneACCESS table is confined to in-frame rearrangements and falls short of the full clone set. An unresolved V gene accounts for under half of the shortfall where checked; the remainder is of unknown origin. That table gives V, J and clone size, and the DNA gave D and trimming. Counted in this sample were tens of thousands of clones; approximately 87% of them appeared once. The ten largest clones take up about 2.5% of the sample.

Overall results and qualifications from the work: Because pretreatment tumor biopsies were not available, the study could not determine whether clonotypes were already present within the tumor at baseline. An increase in top tumor clonotypes in blood was observed from baseline to 2 weeks post-radiation, followed by contraction by 4 weeks, which was taken to suggest transient expansion of tumor-resident clones. Effects of radiation dose or scheduling on the TCR repertoire could not be addressed with the single-armed trial design. Dynamics of the blood repertoire were not tracked past 4 weeks after treatment.

This material consisted of blood, taken from a patient whose treatment included radiotherapy and nephrectomy. This clonotype was obtained from a woman aged 60-75 years with renal cell carcinoma. Recombination linked TRBV4-1 to TRBJ2-7; TRBD2 fits 9 bases in the junction. The CDR3 loop reads CASSQGLAAYPQNF. The nucleotide sequence is given as TGCGCCAGCAGCCAAGGACTAGCGGCCTATCCTCAGAACTTC.